Below are 18 T cell receptor beta chains sequenced from a single sample in a study of blood T cell repertoires in COVID-19. Sequencing was performed with immunoSEQ multiplex PCR; in TCRdb, only in-frame clones are kept and a portion is missing. Of 150,000 to 160,000 clones detected, around 83% appear once; the ten largest clones hold around 10%. Sequenced: peripheral blood. The receptors originated from a woman aged 60-75 years with COVID-19, enrolled during active disease.

The genes are TRBV7-9 and TRBJ2-1, with TRBD1 matching over 7 bases. V dropped 1 base and J dropped 3; count of bases not matched to a gene: 3. Germline CDR1 SEHNR, CDR2 FQNEAQ (reference sequence). The CDR3 sequence is 15 residues long. This CDR3 is CASSLEGASYNEQFF. Here the CDR3 DNA reads TGTGCCAGCAGCTTAGAGGGGGCAAGCTACAATGAGCAGTTCTTC.

This clone has at least ten counts. V is TRBV6-5 and J is TRBJ2-1; 13 positions agree with TRBD2. CDR1 is MNHEY and CDR2 is SVGAGI in the germline V gene. The V and J ends lost 7 bases and 9 bases, in that order; junction bases with no gene match: 9. The CDR3 is 15 amino acids. The CDR3 DNA reads TGTGCCAGCAAGACGACTAGCGGGGGGAACGGTGAGCAGTTCTTC. Protein product: CASKTTSGGNGEQFF.

The rearrangement joins TRBV24-1 to TRBJ2-3; 8 nucleotides align to TRBD1. The CDR3 runs 17 residues. In germline, CDR1 is KGHDR, CDR2 SFDVKD. J lost 0 bases, V lost 4 bases, and 8 bases had no gene match. This chain's CDR3 is CATSDPGTGSSTDTQYF. The DNA of the CDR3 is TGTGCCACCAGTGACCCCGGGACAGGTTCTAGCACAGATACGCAGTATTTT.

This clone showed up just once. This chain joins TRBV5-8 and TRBJ1-1; 7 bases line up with TRBD1. CDR1 and CDR2 (germline): SGHTS, YDEGEE. The CDR3 length is 14 residues. V was pared by 4 bases and J by 6 bases, with 9 bases of the junction left unmatched. CDR3 DNA sequence: TGTGCCAGCAGCCAGGACAGGTTAAGAGCTGAAGCTTTCTTT. Encoded protein: CASSQDRLRAEAFF. Together with reference TRBV5-8 and TRBJ1-1, the CDR3 gives the full variable domain: EAGVTQSPTHLIKTRGQQATLRCSPISGHTSVYWYQQALGLGLQFLLWYDEGEERNRGNFPPRFSGRQFPNYSSELNVNALELEDSALYLCASSQDRLRAEAFFGQGTRLTVV.

The J gene is TRBJ2-2, the V gene TRBV2; D may be TRBD1 (5 bases). Germline CDR1 SNHLY, CDR2 FYNNEI. CDR3 length: 15 residues. V was shortened by 4 bases and J by 1 base, with 10 bases between the two germline ends. The CDR3 spells CASSARTLNTGELFF. In DNA form, the CDR3 reads TGTGCCAGCAGTGCGCGGACACTGAACACCGGGGAGCTGTTTTTT.

The genes are TRBV27 and TRBJ2-1; 7 nucleotides line up with TRBD2. V shed 1 base and J 9 bases; nucleotides not matched to a gene: 3. Germline V CDR1 and CDR2: MNHEY, SMNVEV (reference sequence). This CDR3 comprises 13 residues. The CDR3 here is CASSLWVAGEQFF. DNA of the CDR3: TGTGCCAGCAGTTTATGGGTAGCGGGTGAGCAGTTCTTC.

The J gene is TRBJ1-1, the V gene TRBV11-3; no clear D gene. This CDR3 has 13 residues. The germline gives CDR1 SGHNT, CDR2 YENEEA. Trimming removed 3 bases at V and 5 bases at J, with 10 bases between. CDR3 sequence: CASSFSQDTEAFF. CDR3 nucleotide sequence: TGTGCCAGCAGCTTCTCCCAGGATACTGAAGCTTTCTTT. Together with reference TRBV11-3 and TRBJ1-1, the CDR3 gives the full variable domain: EAGVVQSPRYKIIEKKQPVAFWCNPISGHNTLYWYLQNLGQGPELLIRYENEEAVDDSQLPKDRFSAERLKGVDSTLKIQPAELGDSAVYLCASSFSQDTEAFFGQGTRLTVV.

In its sample, this clone was seen many times. J is TRBJ2-5 and V is TRBV7-2, with a tentative D call TRBD1 (6 bases). Germline CDR1 SGHTA, CDR2 FQGNSA. V was clipped by 3 bases and J by 5 bases, with 7 bases between them. The CDR3 is 12 residues long. Here the CDR3 reads CASSLRGETQYF. For the CDR3, the DNA is TGTGCCAGCAGCTTGAGGGGGGAGACCCAGTACTTC. The whole variable domain, remainder taken from reference TRBV7-2 and TRBJ2-5, is GAGVSQSPSNKVTEKGKDVELRCDPISGHTALYWYRQSLGQGLEFLIYFQGNSAPDKSGLPSDRFSAERTGGSVSTLTIQRTQQEDSAVYLCASSLRGETQYFGPGTRLLVL.

The V call is TRBV5-1, the J call TRBJ1-2, with a weak D call TRBD1 (6 bases). Per germline, CDR1 SGHRS and CDR2 YFSETQ. The CDR3 covers 13 residues. Trimming left V 5 bases short and J 4 bases short, with 12 bases between. The CDR3 DNA reads TGCGCCAGCAGTATGGGGGCGGCCTATGGCTACACCTTC. Protein: CASSMGAAYGYTF. Full variable domain (outside the CDR3, taken from reference TRBV5-1 and TRBJ1-2): KAGVTQTPRYLIKTRGQQVTLSCSPISGHRSVSWYQQTPGQGLQFLFEYFSETQRNKGNFPGRFSGRQFSNSRSEMNVSTLELGDSALYLCASSMGAAYGYTFGSGTRLTVV.

This clone has a single count. V usage is TRBV7-3 and J usage is TRBJ1-1, with 7 bases matching TRBD1. Germline assignment: CDR1 SGHTA and CDR2 FQGTGA. With 0 bases clipped from V and 6 bases from J, the junction kept 10 bases outside the gene matches. The CDR3 covers 16 residues. The CDR3 sequence is CASSLTAAAGGPEAFF. The CDR3 DNA follows: TGTGCCAGCAGCTTAACCGCCGCGGCAGGGGGTCCTGAAGCTTTCTTT.

The genes are TRBV11-2 and TRBJ2-1, with D perhaps TRBD2 (5 bases). Germline values: CDR1 SGHAT, CDR2 FQNNGV. Trimming removed 7 bases from V and 9 bases from J, with 13 bases in between. There are 12 residues in the CDR3. The CDR3 protein is CASNLAGVEQFF. The CDR3 DNA sequence: TGTGCCAGCAATCTAGCCGGGGTTGAGCAGTTCTTC. Full variable domain (outside the CDR3, taken from reference TRBV11-2 and TRBJ2-1): EAGVAQSPRYKIIEKRQSVAFWCNPISGHATLYWYQQILGQGPKLLIQFQNNGVVDDSQLPKDRFSAERLKGVDSTLKIQPAKLEDSAVYLCASNLAGVEQFFGPGTRLTVL.

The CDR3 nucleotides are TGTGCCAGCAGCGTAGCTACAGGGGACGGGGAAAAACTGTTTTTT. Residues: CASSVATGDGEKLFF. The J gene is TRBJ1-4, the V gene TRBV9; 7 bases are shared with TRBD1. J gave up 8 bases and V 0 bases, and 7 bases lay outside the gene matches. The CDR3 contains 15 residues. The germline V gene encodes CDR1 SGDLS and CDR2 YYNGEE.

The chain employs TRBV6-5 and TRBJ1-2; 7 bases are a match to TRBD1. The V segment lost 8 bases and the J segment 4 bases; nucleotides outside the gene matches: 7. Germline assignment: CDR1 MNHEY and CDR2 SVGAGI. This CDR3 has 13 amino acids. DNA of the CDR3: TGTGCCAGCGTCCGACAGGGAAGCTATGGCTACACCTTC. This gives the protein CASVRQGSYGYTF.

The chain is built from TRBV27 and TRBJ2-1; 8 bases match TRBD2. Germline V gene sequence: CDR1 MNHEY, CDR2 SMNVEV (reference sequence). There are 16 residues in the CDR3. V gave up 2 bases and J gave up 7 bases; unmatched junction bases: 10. CDR3: CASSLQLVLAGNEQFF. The CDR3 DNA sequence: TGTGCCAGCAGTTTACAGTTGGTATTAGCGGGAAATGAGCAGTTCTTC.

This clone was seen only once. This chain joins TRBV12-5 and TRBJ1-4; D might be TRBD1 (6 bases). The V and J ends lost 4 bases and 9 bases respectively, with 15 bases between them. The CDR3 loop spans 14 amino acids. The V gene's germline CDR1 is LGHNT and CDR2 FRNRAP. CDR3 DNA sequence: TGTGCTAGTGGTTCTGGGGGGGCGGGACAAAAACTGTTTTTT. Protein product: CASGSGGAGQKLFF.

This clone was counted many times. The chain has TRBV7-6 and TRBJ2-1, with D maybe TRBD1 (5 bases). V shed 2 bases and J shed 9 bases, with 17 bases lying between them. CDR3 size: 15 residues. CDR1 is SGHVS, CDR2 FNYEAQ, per germline. The CDR3 region is CASSLSQGGPFEQFF. DNA for the CDR3: TGTGCCAGCAGCTTAAGTCAGGGTGGGCCTTTTGAGCAGTTCTTC.

The V call is TRBV27, the J call TRBJ1-5; 7 bases agree with TRBD1. With V trimmed by 5 bases and J by 4 bases, 5 bases remained unmatched. This CDR3 has 14 residues. The germline CDR1 and CDR2 sequences are MNHEY and SMNVEV (reference sequence). Here the CDR3 reads CASSVGTENQPQHF. The CDR3 DNA reads TGTGCCAGCAGTGTCGGGACAGAGAATCAGCCCCAGCATTTT.

This rearrangement joins TRBV9 to TRBJ1-1; TRBD1 agrees at 10 bases. The J segment lost 10 bases and the V segment lost 3 bases, leaving 12 bases of the junction unmatched. From germline, CDR1 is SGDLS and CDR2 YYNGEE. The CDR3 sequence is 15 residues long. CDR3 sequence reads: CASSANPGTGVRAFF. CDR3 DNA sequence: TGTGCCAGCAGCGCAAACCCCGGGACAGGGGTGAGAGCTTTCTTT.